This passage covers 25 T cell receptor beta chains from one sample sequenced in a study of cytomegalovirus exposure and HLA in healthy donors. 60 Vbeta and 13 Jbeta primers were used in PCR. Profiling relied on immunoSEQ multiplex PCR, and the TCRdb table lists in-frame clones only, not all of them. The table for this sample gives 45,000 to 60,000 clones. The sequencing input was PBMCs. The receptors shown here come from a male donor in good health and CMV-seronegative.

The chain combines TRBV7-9 with TRBJ1-2; 7 nucleotides match TRBD1. Per the germline V gene, CDR1 is SEHNR and CDR2 is FQNEAQ (reference sequence). The trim removed 5 bases at V and 5 bases at J, leaving 8 bases unmatched. CDR3 size: 14 residues. The DNA of the CDR3 is TGTGCCAGCAGCGCGGGACAGCAATGGTATGGCTACACCTTC. As protein: CASSAGQQWYGYTF.

The chain employs TRBV30 and TRBJ1-1; unclear D gene. V lost 2 bases and J lost 1, with 11 bases in between. Germline V gives CDR1 GTSNPN, CDR2 SVGIG (reference sequence). The CDR3 runs 14 residues. In DNA form, the CDR3 reads TGTGCCTGGAGTAGAGGGCAGCAGAACACTGAAGCTTTCTTT. Its protein is CAWSRGQQNTEAFF.

This chain connects TRBV10-3 to TRBJ1-5, with D uncertain. Germline values: CDR1 ENHRY, CDR2 SYGVKD. The CDR3 loop spans 12 amino acids. V was clipped by 6 bases and J by 9 bases, with 12 bases between them. The CDR3 is CAISDPGGPQHF. CDR3 coding DNA: TGTGCCATCAGCGACCCCGGCGGGCCCCAGCATTTT.

J is TRBJ1-1 and V is TRBV7-9, with TRBD1 identical over 9 bases. The V gene's germline CDR1 is SEHNR and CDR2 FQNEAQ (reference sequence). The CDR3 loop spans 12 amino acids. V gave up 4 bases and J gave up 8 bases; unmatched junction bases: 2. CDR3 nucleotide sequence: TGTGCCAGCAGCTGGGACAGGGCCGAAGCTTTCTTT. This sequence encodes CASSWDRAEAFF. Full variable domain (rest looked up from reference TRBV7-9 and TRBJ1-1): DTGVSQNPRHKITKRGQNVTFRCDPISEHNRLYWYRQTLGQGPEFLTYFQNEAQLEKSRLLSDRFSAERPKGSFSTLEIQRTEQGDSAMYLCASSWDRAEAFFGQGTRLTVV.

The V gene is TRBV6-5, the J gene TRBJ1-2; 7 nucleotides agree with TRBD1. Trimming cost V 5 bases and J 14 bases; bases outside gene matches: 17. The CDR3 is 14 residues long. CDR1 is MNHEY, CDR2 SVGAGI, per germline. The CDR3 loop reads CASSKSGGAQGGTF. The DNA for the CDR3 is TGTGCCAGCAGTAAGAGTGGAGGGGCCCAGGGGGGAACCTTC.

The chain uses TRBV2 and TRBJ1-2; TRBD1 is a possible D gene (5 bases). Trimming shortened V by 6 bases and J by 3 bases, and 14 bases separated the two germline ends. The CDR3 contains 14 residues. The germline V gene encodes CDR1 SNHLY and CDR2 FYNNEI. The CDR3 reads CASRGGRADYGYTF. CDR3 in DNA: TGTGCCAGCAGGGGAGGCAGGGCAGACTATGGCTACACCTTC.

The chain is built from TRBV2 and TRBJ1-6; 7 nucleotides agree with TRBD1. The junction had 10 bases not matched to a gene; V was cut back by 10 bases and J by 10 bases. The germline CDR1 and CDR2 sequences are SNHLY and FYNNEI. The CDR3 has 13 amino acids. The CDR3 DNA is TGTGCCACGCGGACAGGAGAGCGGTCACCCCTCCACTTT. Amino acid sequence: CATRTGERSPLHF.

This rearrangement joins TRBV6-4 to TRBJ1-1; 9 positions agree with TRBD1. Per the germline V gene, CDR1 is MRHNA and CDR2 is SNTAGT. This CDR3 spans 15 amino acids. With V trimmed by 3 bases and J by 8 bases, 10 bases remained unmatched. CDR3 region: CASSEGQGQFTEAFF. The DNA for the CDR3 is TGTGCCAGCAGTGAGGGACAGGGACAATTTACAGAAGCTTTCTTT.

The V call is TRBV7-2, the J call TRBJ1-2; 9 nucleotides align to TRBD1. Germline assignment: CDR1 SGHTA and CDR2 FQGNSA. V lost 1 base, J lost 2 bases, and 5 bases stayed unmatched. The CDR3 extends over 16 amino acids. The CDR3 DNA reads TGTGCCAGCAGCTTAGGCTCCGGGACAGGGAACTATGGCTACACCTTC. It codes for CASSLGSGTGNYGYTF. The full variable domain, rest sourced from reference TRBV7-2 and TRBJ1-2, is GAGVSQSPSNKVTEKGKDVELRCDPISGHTALYWYRQSLGQGLEFLIYFQGNSAPDKSGLPSDRFSAERTGGSVSTLTIQRTQQEDSAVYLCASSLGSGTGNYGYTFGSGTRLTVV.

The chain joins TRBV6-1 to TRBJ1-6; D may be TRBD1 (5 bases). The CDR3 extends over 15 amino acids. V lost 7 bases to trimming and J lost 3 bases, with 13 bases between them. Germline V gene sequence: CDR1 MNHNS, CDR2 SASEGT. The CDR3 here is CASIPGPDYNSPLHF. DNA of the CDR3: TGTGCCAGCATTCCAGGGCCAGACTATAATTCACCCCTCCACTTT.

This rearrangement joins TRBV27 to TRBJ1-6, with 8 bases fitting TRBD1. V shed 3 bases, J shed 8 bases, and the junction held 6 bases outside the gene matches. Germline assignment: CDR1 MNHEY and CDR2 SMNVEV (reference sequence). The CDR3 totals 15 residues. The CDR3 loop reads CASSFYQGADSPLHF. As DNA, the CDR3 is TGTGCCAGCAGTTTCTATCAGGGGGCTGATTCACCCCTCCACTTT.

This sequence joins TRBV11-3 and TRBJ2-5; D unclear. Germline V gene data show CDR1 as SGHNT and CDR2 as YENEEA. V lost 5 bases, J lost 0 bases, and 4 bases lay in between. This CDR3 has 12 residues. CDR3 residues: CASSQNQETQYF. CDR3 nucleotide sequence: TGTGCCAGCAGCCAGAACCAAGAGACCCAGTACTTC.

The gene calls are TRBV9 and TRBJ1-4, with a possible D match to TRBD1 (5 bases). This CDR3 comprises 16 residues. The germline CDR1 and CDR2 sequences are SGDLS and YYNGEE. V gave up 4 bases and J gave up 6 bases, with 19 bases separating them. The CDR3 sequence: CASSLGQGRIDEKLFF. The CDR3 DNA is TGTGCCAGCAGCCTAGGTCAGGGCAGGATCGATGAAAAACTGTTTTTT.

Written as DNA, the CDR3 is TGTGCCAGCAGCGTAAGGCTAGCGGGGGGGCCTTCGGGCAATGAGCAGTTCTTC. Translation gives CASSVRLAGGPSGNEQFF. This chain joins TRBV9 and TRBJ2-1; 12 bases are shared with TRBD2. Per germline, CDR1 SGDLS and CDR2 YYNGEE. The CDR3 runs 18 residues. Trimming at V came to 1 base and at J to 6 bases, leaving 11 bases not matched to a gene.

The chain uses TRBV2 and TRBJ2-5; D ambiguous. V was cut by 8 bases and J by 5 bases, with 9 bases left in between. The CDR3 consists of 11 residues. Germline loops: CDR1 SNHLY, CDR2 FYNNEI. The DNA for the CDR3 is TGTGCCAGCCTAGATTTGGAGACCCAGTACTTC. Protein product: CASLDLETQYF.

The chain joins TRBV19 to TRBJ1-2; D gene unclear. This CDR3 comprises 17 residues. Germline CDR1 is LNHDA and CDR2 is SQIVND (reference sequence). Trimming stripped 6 bases from V and 4 bases from J, with 24 bases between. CDR3 protein: CASSRLWTPRGAYGYTF. The CDR3 DNA reads TGTGCCAGTAGCCGTCTGTGGACTCCGCGGGGAGCCTATGGCTACACCTTC. The complete variable domain, with remaining parts taken from reference TRBV19 and TRBJ1-2, reads DGGITQSPKYLFRKEGQNVTLSCEQNLNHDAMYWYRQDPGQGLRLIYYSQIVNDFQKGDIAEGYSVSREKKESFPLTVTSAQKNPTAFYLCASSRLWTPRGAYGYTFGSGTRLTVV.

For the CDR3, the DNA is TGTGCCAGCTCACCAACAGGCTCTGGGGCCAACGTCCTGACTTTC. This sequence encodes CASSPTGSGANVLTF. V is TRBV18 and J is TRBJ2-6; D perhaps matches TRBD1 (5 bases). The CDR3 contains 15 residues. Germline V gene sequence: CDR1 KGHSH, CDR2 LQKENI. V shed 2 bases and J shed 0 bases, with 5 bases lying between them.

The genes are TRBV19 and TRBJ1-5; 9 nucleotides agree with TRBD1. V lost 2 bases to trimming and J lost 7 bases; unmatched junction nucleotides: 12. Germline CDR1 is LNHDA and CDR2 is SQIVND (reference sequence). The length of the CDR3 is 17 residues. CDR3 in amino acids: CASSISGTGSGRQPQHF. The CDR3 DNA reads as TGTGCCAGTAGTATATCCGGGACAGGGAGTGGGAGGCAGCCCCAGCATTTT.

The rearrangement links TRBV9 to TRBJ1-2; the match to TRBD1 covers 7 bases. Germline V gene sequence: CDR1 SGDLS, CDR2 YYNGEE. This CDR3 region has 13 residues. V lost 0 bases, J lost 8 bases, and 4 bases stayed unmatched. The CDR3 region has the DNA TGTGCCAGCAGCGTAGAACAGGGGAACGGCTACACCTTC. This sequence encodes CASSVEQGNGYTF.

Remarks on this clone: Because the CDR3 is missing its conserved closing phenylalanine or tryptophan, this is likely a read error. The chain recombines TRBV7-6 with TRBJ1-2, with D perhaps TRBD1 (6 bases). V lost 10 bases and J 5 bases, leaving 14 bases between the germline ends. There are 12 residues in the CDR3. CDR1 is SGHVS and CDR2 is FNYEAQ in the germline V gene. The CDR3 sequence: CAIATGGYGYTL. CDR3 coding DNA: TGTGCCATAGCGACAGGAGGATATGGCTACACCCTC.

The chain employs TRBV7-9 and TRBJ1-2, with D perhaps TRBD1 (6 bases). This CDR3 contains 14 residues. Germline V gene lookup returns CDR1 SEHNR and CDR2 FQNEAQ (reference sequence). V was cut by 6 bases and J by 6 bases, with 17 bases left in between. CDR3 sequence (DNA): TGTGCCAGCAGAAAAGGGGGGGCGGAACATGGCTACACCTTC. Protein sequence: CASRKGGAEHGYTF.

This chain joins TRBV30 and TRBJ1-6; a weak D match, TRBD1 (5 bases). The CDR3 contains 12 residues. V was trimmed by 8 bases and J by 8 bases, leaving 13 bases between them. Germline V gene sequence: CDR1 GTSNPN, CDR2 SVGIG (reference sequence). The CDR3 reads CAERDRHSPLHF. CDR3 in DNA: TGTGCCGAGCGGGACCGCCATTCACCCCTCCACTTT.

The V and J genes are TRBV27 and TRBJ1-2; D may be TRBD1 (6 bases). The CDR3 extends over 15 amino acids. Trimming removed 4 bases from V and 5 bases from J, with 17 bases in between. Germline loops: CDR1 MNHEY, CDR2 SMNVEV (reference sequence). CDR3: CASSSRLEGGYGYTF. CDR3 sequence (DNA): TGTGCCAGCAGTTCCCGCCTGGAAGGGGGATATGGCTACACCTTC.

The chain is built from TRBV19 and TRBJ1-2; D might be TRBD1 (5 bases). The germline V gene encodes CDR1 LNHDA and CDR2 SQIVND (reference sequence). The V gene lost 10 bases and the J gene lost 4 bases, with 13 bases spanning the gap. This CDR3 contains 12 residues. CDR3 DNA sequence: TGTGCCACCAGGATAGGGGCCTATGGCTACACCTTC. The encoded protein is CATRIGAYGYTF. The full variable domain, completed using reference TRBV19 and TRBJ1-2, is DGGITQSPKYLFRKEGQNVTLSCEQNLNHDAMYWYRQDPGQGLRLIYYSQIVNDFQKGDIAEGYSVSREKKESFPLTVTSAQKNPTAFYLCATRIGAYGYTFGSGTRLTVV.

This chain connects TRBV7-8 to TRBJ2-5; 8 bases agree with TRBD2. J gave up 5 bases and V 1 base, and 3 bases lay outside the gene matches. The CDR3 is made up of 14 amino acids. Germline V gene data show CDR1 as SGHVS and CDR2 as FQNEAQ. The CDR3 DNA is TGTGCCAGCAGCTTAGGGACTAGCTGGGAGACCCAGTACTTC. This codes for CASSLGTSWETQYF. Full variable domain (missing parts from reference TRBV7-8 and TRBJ2-5): GAGVSQSPRYKVAKRGQDVALRCDPISGHVSLFWYQQALGQGPEFLTYFQNEAQLDKSGLPSDRFFAERPEGSVSTLKIQRTQQEDSAVYLCASSLGTSWETQYFGPGTRLLVL.